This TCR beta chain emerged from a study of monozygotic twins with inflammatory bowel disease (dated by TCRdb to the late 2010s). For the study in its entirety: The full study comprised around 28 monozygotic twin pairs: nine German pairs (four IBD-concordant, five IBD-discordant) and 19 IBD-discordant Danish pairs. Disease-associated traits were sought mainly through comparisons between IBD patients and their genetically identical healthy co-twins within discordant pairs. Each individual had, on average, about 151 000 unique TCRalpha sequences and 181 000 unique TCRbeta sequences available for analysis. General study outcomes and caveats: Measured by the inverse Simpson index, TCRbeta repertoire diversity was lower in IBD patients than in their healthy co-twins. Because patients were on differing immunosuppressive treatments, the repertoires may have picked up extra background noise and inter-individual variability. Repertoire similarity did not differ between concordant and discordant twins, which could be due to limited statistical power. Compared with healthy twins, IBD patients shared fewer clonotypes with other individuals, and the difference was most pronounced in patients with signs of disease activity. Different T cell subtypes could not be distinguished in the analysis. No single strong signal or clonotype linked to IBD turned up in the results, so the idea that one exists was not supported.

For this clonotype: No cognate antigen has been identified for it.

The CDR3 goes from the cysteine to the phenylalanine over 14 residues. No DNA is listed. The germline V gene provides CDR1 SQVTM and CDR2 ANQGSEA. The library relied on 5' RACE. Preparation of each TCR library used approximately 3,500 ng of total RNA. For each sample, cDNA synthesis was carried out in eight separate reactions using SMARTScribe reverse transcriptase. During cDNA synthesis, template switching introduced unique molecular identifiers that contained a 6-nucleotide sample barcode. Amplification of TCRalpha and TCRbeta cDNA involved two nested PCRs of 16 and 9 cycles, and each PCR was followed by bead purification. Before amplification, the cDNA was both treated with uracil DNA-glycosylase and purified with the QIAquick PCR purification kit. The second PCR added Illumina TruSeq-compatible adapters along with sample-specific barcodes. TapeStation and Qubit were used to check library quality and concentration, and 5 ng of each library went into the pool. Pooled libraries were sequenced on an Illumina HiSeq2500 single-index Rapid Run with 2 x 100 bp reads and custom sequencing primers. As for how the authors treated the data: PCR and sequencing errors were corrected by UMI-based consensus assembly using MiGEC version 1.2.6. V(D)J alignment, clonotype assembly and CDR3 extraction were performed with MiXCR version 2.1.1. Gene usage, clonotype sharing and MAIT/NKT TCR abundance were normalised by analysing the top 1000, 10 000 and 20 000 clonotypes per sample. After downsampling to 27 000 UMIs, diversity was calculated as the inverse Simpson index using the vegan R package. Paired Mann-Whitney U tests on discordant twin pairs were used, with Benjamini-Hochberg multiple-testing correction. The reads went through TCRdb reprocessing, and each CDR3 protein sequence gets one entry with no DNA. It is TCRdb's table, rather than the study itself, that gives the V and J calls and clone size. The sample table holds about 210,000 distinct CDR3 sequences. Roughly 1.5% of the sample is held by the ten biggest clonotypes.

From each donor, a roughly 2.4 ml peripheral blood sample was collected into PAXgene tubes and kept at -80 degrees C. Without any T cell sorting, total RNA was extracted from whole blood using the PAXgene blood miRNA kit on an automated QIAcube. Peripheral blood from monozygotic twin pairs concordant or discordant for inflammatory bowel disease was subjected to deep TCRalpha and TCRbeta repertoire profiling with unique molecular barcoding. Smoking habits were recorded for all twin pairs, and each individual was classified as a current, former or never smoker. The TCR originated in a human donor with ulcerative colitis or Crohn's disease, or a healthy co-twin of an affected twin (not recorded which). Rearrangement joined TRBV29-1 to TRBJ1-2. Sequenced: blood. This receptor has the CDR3 CSVGEILLTRLYTF.